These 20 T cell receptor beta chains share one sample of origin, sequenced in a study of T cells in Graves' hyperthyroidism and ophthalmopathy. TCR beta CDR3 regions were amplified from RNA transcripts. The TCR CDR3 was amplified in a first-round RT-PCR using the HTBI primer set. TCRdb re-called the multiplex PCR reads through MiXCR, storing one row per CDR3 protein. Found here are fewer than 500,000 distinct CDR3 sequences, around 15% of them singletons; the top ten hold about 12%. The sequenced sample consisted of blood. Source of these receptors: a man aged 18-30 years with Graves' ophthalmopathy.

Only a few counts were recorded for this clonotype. The CDR3 DNA follows: TGTGCCAGCAGACGAAAACCGGGACAGGGGAATTCACCCCTCCACTTT. Amino acid sequence: CASRRKPGQGNSPLHF. The chain uses TRBV6-1 and TRBJ1-6, with TRBD1 matching 10 bases. Germline CDR1 MNHNS, CDR2 SASEGT. CDR3 length: 16 residues. V was clipped by 6 bases and J by 7 bases; unmatched bases: 9.

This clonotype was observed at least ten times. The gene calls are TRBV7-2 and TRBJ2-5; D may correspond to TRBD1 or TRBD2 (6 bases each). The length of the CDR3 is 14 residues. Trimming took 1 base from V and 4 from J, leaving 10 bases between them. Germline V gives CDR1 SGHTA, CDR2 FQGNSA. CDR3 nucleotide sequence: TGTGCCAGCAGCTTAGTCCGGGGGCTAGAGACCCAGTACTTC. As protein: CASSLVRGLETQYF.

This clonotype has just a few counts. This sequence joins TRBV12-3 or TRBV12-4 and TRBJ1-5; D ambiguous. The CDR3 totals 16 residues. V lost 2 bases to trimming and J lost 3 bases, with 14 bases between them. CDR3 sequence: CASSLTWEWSNQPQHF. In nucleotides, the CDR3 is TGTGCCAGCAGTTTAACGTGGGAATGGTCCAATCAGCCCCAGCATTTT.

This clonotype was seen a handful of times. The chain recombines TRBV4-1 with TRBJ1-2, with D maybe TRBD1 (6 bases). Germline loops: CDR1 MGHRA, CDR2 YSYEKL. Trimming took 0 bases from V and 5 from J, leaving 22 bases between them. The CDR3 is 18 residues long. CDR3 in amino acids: CASSQDVLTGRGGYGYTF. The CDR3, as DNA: TGCGCCAGCAGCCAAGATGTCTTAACGGGCAGGGGCGGGTATGGCTACACCTTC.

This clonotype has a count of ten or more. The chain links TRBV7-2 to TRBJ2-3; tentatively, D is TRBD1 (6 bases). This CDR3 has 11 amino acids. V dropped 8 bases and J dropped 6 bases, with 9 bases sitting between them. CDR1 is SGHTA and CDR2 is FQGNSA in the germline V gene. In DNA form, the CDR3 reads TGTGCCAGCGAGAGGGGGGATACGCAGTATTTT. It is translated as CASERGDTQYF.

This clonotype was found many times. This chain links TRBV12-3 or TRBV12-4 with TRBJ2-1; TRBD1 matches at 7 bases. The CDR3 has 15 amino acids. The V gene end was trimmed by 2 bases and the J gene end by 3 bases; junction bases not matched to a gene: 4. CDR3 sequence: CASSLWGQLYNEQFF. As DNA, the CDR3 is TGTGCCAGCAGTTTATGGGGACAGCTCTACAATGAGCAGTTCTTC.

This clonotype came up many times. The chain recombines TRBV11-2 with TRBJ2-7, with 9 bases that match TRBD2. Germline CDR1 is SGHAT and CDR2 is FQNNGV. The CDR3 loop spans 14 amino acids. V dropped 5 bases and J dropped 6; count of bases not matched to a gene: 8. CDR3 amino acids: CASSRGLAGSEQYF. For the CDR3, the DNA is TGTGCCAGCAGCCGGGGCCTAGCGGGAAGCGAGCAGTACTTC.

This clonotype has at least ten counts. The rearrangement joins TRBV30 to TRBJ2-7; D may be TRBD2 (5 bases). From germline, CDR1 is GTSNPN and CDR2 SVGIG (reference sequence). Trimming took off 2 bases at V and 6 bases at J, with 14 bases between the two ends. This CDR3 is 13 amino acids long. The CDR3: CAWSHGDRSEQYF. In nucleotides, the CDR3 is TGTGCCTGGAGTCACGGGGATAGGTCCGAGCAGTACTTC.

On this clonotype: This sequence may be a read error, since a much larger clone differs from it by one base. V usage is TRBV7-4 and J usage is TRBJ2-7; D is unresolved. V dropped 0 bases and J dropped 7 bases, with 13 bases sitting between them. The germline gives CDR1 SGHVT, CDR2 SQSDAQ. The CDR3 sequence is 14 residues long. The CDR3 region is CASSLAAQINEQYF. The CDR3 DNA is TGTGCCAGCAGCTTAGCGGCCCAGATCAATGAGCAGTACTTC.

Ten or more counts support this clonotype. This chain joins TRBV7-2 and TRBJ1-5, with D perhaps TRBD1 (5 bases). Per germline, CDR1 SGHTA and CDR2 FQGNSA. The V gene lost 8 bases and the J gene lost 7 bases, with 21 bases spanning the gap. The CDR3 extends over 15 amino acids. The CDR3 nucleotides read TGTGCCAGCTCCTACTCTGGGCAGGGAGGCCAGCCCCAGCATTTT. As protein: CASSYSGQGGQPQHF.

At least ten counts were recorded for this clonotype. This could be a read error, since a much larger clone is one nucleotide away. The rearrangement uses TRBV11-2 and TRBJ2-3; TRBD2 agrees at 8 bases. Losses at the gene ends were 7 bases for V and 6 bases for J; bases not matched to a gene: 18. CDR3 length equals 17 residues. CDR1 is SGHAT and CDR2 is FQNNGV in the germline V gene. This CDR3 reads CASNFSGASGLVDTQYF. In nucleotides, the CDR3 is TGTGCCAGCAACTTCAGTGGGGCTAGCGGGCTTGTGGATACGCAGTATTTT.

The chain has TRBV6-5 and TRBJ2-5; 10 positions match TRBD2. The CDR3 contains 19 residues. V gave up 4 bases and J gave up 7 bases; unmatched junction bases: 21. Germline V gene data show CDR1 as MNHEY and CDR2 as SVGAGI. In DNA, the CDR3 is TGTGCCAGCAGTTCCCCCCGGGGGAGCGGGGGGGCCCGTTCCGGGACCCAGTACTTC. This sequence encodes CASSSPRGSGGARSGTQYF.

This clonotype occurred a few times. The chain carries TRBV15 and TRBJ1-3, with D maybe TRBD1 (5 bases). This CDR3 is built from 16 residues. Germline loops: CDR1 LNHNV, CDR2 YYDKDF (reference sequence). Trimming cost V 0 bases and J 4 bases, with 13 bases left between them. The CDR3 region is CATSRDRGAGGNTIYF. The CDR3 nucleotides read TGTGCCACCAGCAGAGATCGAGGGGCTGGAGGAAACACCATATATTTT.

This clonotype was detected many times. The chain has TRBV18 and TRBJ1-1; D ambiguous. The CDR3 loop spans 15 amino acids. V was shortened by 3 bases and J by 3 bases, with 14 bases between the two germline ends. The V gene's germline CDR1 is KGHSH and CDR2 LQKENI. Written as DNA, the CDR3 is TGTGCCAGCTCACCCCGGACGGAGAGGTACACTGAAGCTTTCTTT. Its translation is CASSPRTERYTEAFF.

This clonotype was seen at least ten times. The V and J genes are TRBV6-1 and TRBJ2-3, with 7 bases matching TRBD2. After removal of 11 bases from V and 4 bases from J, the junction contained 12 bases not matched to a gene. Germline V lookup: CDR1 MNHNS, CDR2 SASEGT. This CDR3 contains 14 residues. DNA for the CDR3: TGTGCCTTGGATGTGGGGGGGAGCTCAGATACGCAGTATTTT. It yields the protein CALDVGGSSDTQYF.

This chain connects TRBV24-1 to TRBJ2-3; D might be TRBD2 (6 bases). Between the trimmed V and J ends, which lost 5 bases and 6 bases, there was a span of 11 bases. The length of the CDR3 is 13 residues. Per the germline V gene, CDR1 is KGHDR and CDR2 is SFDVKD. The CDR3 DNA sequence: TGTGCCACCAGTGGGAAGGGGAGGGATACGCAGTATTTT. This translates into CATSGKGRDTQYF.

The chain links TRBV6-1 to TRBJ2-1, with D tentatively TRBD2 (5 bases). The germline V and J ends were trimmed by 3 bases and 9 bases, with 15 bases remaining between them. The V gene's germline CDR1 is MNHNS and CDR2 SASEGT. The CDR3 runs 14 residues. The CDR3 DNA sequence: TGTGCCAGCAGTGAGTCAACCGGGGTTGGTGAGCAGTTCTTC. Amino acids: CASSESTGVGEQFF.

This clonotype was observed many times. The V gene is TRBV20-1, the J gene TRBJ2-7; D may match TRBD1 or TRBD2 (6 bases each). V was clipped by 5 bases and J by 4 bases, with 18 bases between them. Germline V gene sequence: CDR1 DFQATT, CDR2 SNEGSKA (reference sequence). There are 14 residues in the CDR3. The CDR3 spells CSASSGGRTYEQYF. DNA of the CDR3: TGCAGTGCTTCGTCCGGGGGCCGAACTTACGAGCAGTACTTC.

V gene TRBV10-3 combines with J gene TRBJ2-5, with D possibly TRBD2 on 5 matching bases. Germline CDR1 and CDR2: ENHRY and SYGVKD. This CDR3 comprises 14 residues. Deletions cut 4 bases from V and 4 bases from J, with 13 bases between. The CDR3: CAISVFLEGETQYF. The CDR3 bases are TGTGCCATCAGTGTTTTTTTAGAGGGAGAGACCCAGTACTTC.

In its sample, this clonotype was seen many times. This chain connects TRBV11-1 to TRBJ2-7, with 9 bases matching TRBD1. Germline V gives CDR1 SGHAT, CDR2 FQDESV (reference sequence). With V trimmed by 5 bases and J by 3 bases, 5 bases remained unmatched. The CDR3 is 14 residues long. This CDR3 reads CASSQDRGGYEQYF. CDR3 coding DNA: TGTGCCAGCAGCCAGGACAGGGGTGGCTACGAGCAGTACTTC.